This T cell receptor (beta chain) is from a study of cytomegalovirus exposure and HLA in healthy donors. Notes on the study in general: An analysis was carried out later, and it reportedly showed fewer N-insertions in an Asian-associated ancestry cluster than the approximately 700-donor mean. Several top significant clusters appeared, in a later analysis, to be linked to common viral pathogens. Reports state that TCR beta sequences accurately predicted most subjects' HLA-A and HLA-B alleles. Later work found that TCR association rates differed between HLA loci; DRB1 had the most and HLA-C the fewest.

Germline CDR1 is MNHNS and CDR2 is SASEGT. Trimming pared 3 bases from V and 2 bases from J, leaving 8 bases between. The CDR3 loop spans 13 amino acids. Primers for the PCR totalled 60 Vbeta and 13 Jbeta. Repertoires were generated with immunoSEQ multiplex PCR, while TCRdb's copy carries only in-frame clones and drops some. The sample lists approximately 100,000 clones; roughly a tenth were seen once. This clone was observed at least ten times. Its antigen remains unknown. The chain is built from TRBV6-1 and TRBJ2-7; D might be TRBD1 (6 bases). The TCR comes from a man between 40 and 49 years old in good health and CMV-seropositive. The sample taken for sequencing was PBMCs. The CDR3 sequence is CASSEQGPYEQYF. CDR3 bases: TGTGCCAGCAGTGAGCAGGGGCCCTACGAGCAGTACTTC.